A single T cell receptor (beta chain) is shown here with its context. V was cut by 7 bases and J by 2 bases, with 19 bases left in between. This CDR3 is 16 amino acids long. The V gene's germline CDR1 is MNHEY and CDR2 SMNVEV (reference sequence). Blocking oligonucleotides added to a second nested PCR suppressed unpaired genes. TCRdb analysed the emulsion pairing reads with MiXCR anew, one entry per CDR3 protein. The profile shows about 40,000 distinct CDR3 sequences, roughly 44% of them singletons. The entry originates in a study of T cell repertoires in breast cancer. Study as a whole: Controls were nine healthy donors. Average yield: approximately 500,000 sequences per sample and around 10 reads per input cell.

Primers covering all TCR V genes were used in emulsion RT-PCR on CD8+ T cells. Positively selected CD8+ T cells rested overnight with approximately 9.4 IU/mL IL-2 before emulsion RT-PCR. This receptor was obtained from a pool of human donors with breast cancer or a healthy control (not recorded which). The genes are TRBV27 and TRBJ2-3, with a tentative D call TRBD2 (6 bases). The sequenced sample consisted of CD8+ T cells. The DNA of the CDR3 is TGTGCCAGCAAACTTGGGACTTTCAGAAACACAGATACGCAGTATTTT. The encoded protein is CASKLGTFRNTDTQYF.